Listed below are T cell receptor beta chains from one sample, sequenced in a study of blood T cell repertoires in COVID-19. Method: immunoSEQ multiplex PCR; TCRdb's copy keeps in-frame clones and lacks some. The sample contains 390,000 or so clones, about 89% of which appear only once. Sequenced input: peripheral blood. The receptors were sampled from a woman aged 30 to 39 with COVID-19, enrolled during active disease. The CDR3 runs from the conserved cysteine through the conserved F or W. Fields, in order: J gene, D gene, V gene, clone size, CDR3 DNA, CDR3 protein. A D gene is named only where the DNA matches it firmly. Expanded clones get a size class; other rows say once, few or many, or leave the size out.

j_call: TRBJ2-7
d_call: TRBD2
v_call: TRBV3-1/TRBV3-2
clone_size: -
cdr3_nt: TGTGCCAGCAGCGGGGGGGGGTTCTCCTCCTACGAGCAGTACTTC
cdr3_aa: CASSGGGFSSYEQYF

j_call: TRBJ1-3
d_call: -
v_call: TRBV12-3/TRBV12-4
clone_size: -
cdr3_nt: TGTGCCAGCAGTTTAGGGCAGGGGATCACCATATATTTT
cdr3_aa: CASSLGQGITIYF

j_call: TRBJ2-5
d_call: TRBD1
v_call: TRBV7-3
clone_size: -
cdr3_nt: TGTGCCAGCAGCTTAACACAGGGGCAGGAGACCCAGTACTTC
cdr3_aa: CASSLTQGQETQYF

j_call: TRBJ1-2
d_call: TRBD1
v_call: TRBV28
clone_size: -
cdr3_nt: TGTGCCAGCAGCTCCGCCGGGACAGGGGAAGGCTACACCTTC
cdr3_aa: CASSSAGTGEGYTF

j_call: TRBJ2-5
d_call: -
v_call: TRBV5-4
clone_size: -
cdr3_nt: TGTGCCAGCAGCCTACCGACAGGTTTTCAAGAGACCCAGTACTTC
cdr3_aa: CASSLPTGFQETQYF

j_call: TRBJ2-7
d_call: TRBD1
v_call: TRBV29-1
clone_size: -
cdr3_nt: TGCAGCGTTAATGGACAGGGTGCGTCCGGCGAGCAGTACTTC
cdr3_aa: CSVNGQGASGEQYF

j_call: TRBJ2-2
d_call: TRBD2
v_call: TRBV11-2
clone_size: -
cdr3_nt: TGTGCCAGCAGCGGGGCATGGAATGGGGCTAGCGGGGTTACTGGGGAGCTGTTTTTT
cdr3_aa: CASSGAWNGASGVTGELFF

j_call: TRBJ2-3
d_call: -
v_call: TRBV7-2
clone_size: -
cdr3_nt: TGTGCCAGCAGCTCCAACAGGGAAGATACGCAGTATTTT
cdr3_aa: CASSSNREDTQYF

j_call: TRBJ2-3
d_call: -
v_call: TRBV7-2
clone_size: -
cdr3_nt: TGTGCCAGCAGCTTAGTTTCGACAGATACGCAGTATTTT
cdr3_aa: CASSLVSTDTQYF

j_call: TRBJ1-1
d_call: TRBD1
v_call: TRBV5-6
clone_size: -
cdr3_nt: TGTGCCAGCAGCGGGACAGGGAGGCAGACTGAAGCTTTCTTT
cdr3_aa: CASSGTGRQTEAFF

j_call: TRBJ2-7
d_call: -
v_call: TRBV28
clone_size: -
cdr3_nt: TGTGCCAGCGTCCCTCACGCGCAGGGTCTGTACGAGCAGTACTTC
cdr3_aa: CASVPHAQGLYEQYF

j_call: TRBJ2-1
d_call: TRBD1
v_call: TRBV4-1
clone_size: -
cdr3_nt: TGCGCCAGCAGCGACAGGGGGAGGAATGAGCAGTTCTTC
cdr3_aa: CASSDRGRNEQFF

j_call: TRBJ1-1
d_call: TRBD1
v_call: TRBV27
clone_size: -
cdr3_nt: TGTGCCAGCACTCCAGGGGGGTCCACTGAAGCTTTCTTT
cdr3_aa: CASTPGGSTEAFF

j_call: TRBJ1-2
d_call: -
v_call: TRBV7-2
clone_size: -
cdr3_nt: TGTGCCAGCAGCCTCGACAGACTGAGCGGCTACACCTTC
cdr3_aa: CASSLDRLSGYTF

j_call: TRBJ2-1
d_call: -
v_call: TRBV7-3
clone_size: -
cdr3_nt: TGTGCCAGCAGCTTATCCGGAGGCGGGGCTAAAGTTTACAATGAGCAGTTCTTC
cdr3_aa: CASSLSGGGAKVYNEQFF

j_call: TRBJ2-1
d_call: TRBD2
v_call: TRBV3-1/TRBV3-2
clone_size: -
cdr3_nt: TGTGCCAGCAGCCAGTACGGGAGGGCCCCCTACAATGAGCAGTTCTTC
cdr3_aa: CASSQYGRAPYNEQFF

j_call: TRBJ1-5
d_call: -
v_call: TRBV28
clone_size: few
cdr3_nt: TGTGCCAGCACAATTTCAGTTTTATATCAGCCCCAGCATTTT
cdr3_aa: CASTISVLYQPQHF

j_call: TRBJ2-7
d_call: TRBD2
v_call: TRBV6-5
clone_size: -
cdr3_nt: TGTGCCACCTCGCCACTAGCGGGAGGGCGAGGCGAGCAGTACTTC
cdr3_aa: CATSPLAGGRGEQYF

j_call: TRBJ2-3
d_call: TRBD2
v_call: TRBV11-3
clone_size: -
cdr3_nt: TGTGCCAGCAGCCCCGGGAGGCGGGAGCGCACAGATACGCAGTATTTT
cdr3_aa: CASSPGRRERTDTQYF

j_call: TRBJ1-5
d_call: TRBD1
v_call: TRBV24-1
clone_size: -
cdr3_nt: TGTGCCACCAGTGGGACAGGGAGTCAGCCCCAGCATTTT
cdr3_aa: CATSGTGSQPQHF

j_call: TRBJ2-3
d_call: TRBD2
v_call: TRBV6-4
clone_size: -
cdr3_nt: TGTGCCGGCCGACTAGCGGGAGTGCCTGATACGCAGTATTTT
cdr3_aa: CAGRLAGVPDTQYF

j_call: TRBJ1-1
d_call: -
v_call: TRBV6-5
clone_size: -
cdr3_nt: TGTGCCAGCAGTTACGGAGAGATCACTGAAGCTTTCTTT
cdr3_aa: CASSYGEITEAFF

j_call: TRBJ2-1
d_call: -
v_call: TRBV21-1
clone_size: -
cdr3_nt: TGTGCCAGCAGCAAAGAGGAGCGGGAGCCCTACAATGAGCAGTTCTTC
cdr3_aa: CASSKEEREPYNEQFF

j_call: TRBJ2-6
d_call: -
v_call: TRBV6-5
clone_size: -
cdr3_nt: TGTGCCAGCAGTTACGGCAGGCCCTCTGGGGCCAACGTCCTGACTTTC
cdr3_aa: CASSYGRPSGANVLTF

j_call: TRBJ2-1
d_call: -
v_call: TRBV4-1
clone_size: once
cdr3_nt: TGCGCCAGCAGCCAAGGACAGGTTAGAAATGAGCAGTTCTTC
cdr3_aa: CASSQGQVRNEQFF

j_call: TRBJ1-6
d_call: -
v_call: TRBV19
clone_size: -
cdr3_nt: TGTGCCAGTAGCTCAACCGGGAATCCCCAATCACCCCTCCACTTT
cdr3_aa: CASSSTGNPQSPLHF

j_call: TRBJ2-7
d_call: TRBD2
v_call: TRBV5-1
clone_size: -
cdr3_nt: TGCGCCAGCAAAGTTAGTAGCGGGAGTTTCTACGAGCAGTACTTC
cdr3_aa: CASKVSSGSFYEQYF

j_call: TRBJ2-7
d_call: TRBD2
v_call: TRBV6-5
clone_size: -
cdr3_nt: TGTGCCAGCAGCCCCAAGCGGGAGGCGTTCTACGAGCAGTACTTC
cdr3_aa: CASSPKREAFYEQYF